This T cell receptor beta chain was sequenced in a study of cytomegalovirus exposure and HLA in healthy donors. Study observations and caveats: Investigators reported more than 150 TCR beta chains as tied to cytomegalovirus.

The study ran its PCR with 60 Vbeta and 13 Jbeta primers. TCRdb's table, derived via immunoSEQ multiplex PCR, lists solely in-frame clones and lacks some. The table records some 130,000 clones, 82% of them present only once. Regarding this clone: What it recognizes is unknown.

The sample was PBMCs. The clonotype was recovered from a male donor in good health and CMV-seropositive.

CDR3: CAWSAARGRQPQHF. The CDR3 DNA is TGTGCCTGGAGTGCCGCCCGGGGAAGACAGCCCCAGCATTTT. The V and J genes are TRBV30 and TRBJ1-5; no clear D. Germline V gene data show CDR1 as GTSNPN and CDR2 as SVGIG (reference sequence). V gave up 1 base and J gave up 7 bases, with 14 bases separating them. CDR3 size: 14 residues.